Given below is one TCR beta chain in context. The source of the sample is a study of blood T cell repertoires in COVID-19. Overall study context: Acute and convalescent COVID-19 samples came from the United States, Italy and Spain. In each case, the material was cDNA or gDNA derived from T cells, B-cell-depleted T cells, or PBMCs.

Per the study methods: From reference gene primer amplification, estimates of nucleated cell counts were derived. Clones were read by immunoSEQ multiplex PCR, and TCRdb kept only the in-frame ones, dropping some. From that table come the V and J calls and clone size; the DNA was used to work out D and trimming. The repertoire includes roughly 260,000 clones, roughly 80% of them detected once, and 4% sits in the top ten. The V and J ends lost 1 base and 3 bases respectively, with 16 bases between them. This CDR3 spans 16 amino acids. Germline V gene data show CDR1 as KGHSH and CDR2 as LQKENI. The TCR comes from a woman aged 40 to 50 with active or convalescent COVID-19. The chain recombines TRBV18 with TRBJ2-7; no reliable D call. The sample comprised peripheral blood. The CDR3 sequence: CASSPLRLGAIYEQYF. The CDR3 DNA is TGTGCCAGCTCACCACTGCGCCTAGGAGCCATCTACGAGCAGTACTTC.